This is a list of T cell receptor beta chains from one sample in a study of OX40 agonist ivuxolimab in advanced cancers. The repertoire was sequenced with immunoSEQ multiplex PCR; TCRdb's copy has only in-frame clones and lacks some. The table lists around 90,000 clones, roughly 84% of them singletons, with around 0.28% in the top ten. Sequences were derived from CD4+ or CD8+ T cells sorted from blood, sampled in a trial of the OX40 agonist ivuxolimab. These receptors were collected from an adult with an advanced solid tumor such as melanoma, head and neck, liver or kidney cancer. Each CDR3 is given with its conserved first and last residue.

j_call: TRBJ2-1
v_call: TRBV4-1
cdr3_aa: CASSPLGSYNEQFF

j_call: TRBJ1-1
v_call: TRBV6-5
cdr3_aa: CASSYSSGTKNTEAFF

j_call: TRBJ1-2
v_call: TRBV27
cdr3_aa: CASSSSPGDYGYTF

j_call: TRBJ2-3
v_call: TRBV15
cdr3_aa: CATSGLGDTQYF

j_call: TRBJ1-3
v_call: TRBV19
cdr3_aa: CASGGANTIYF

j_call: TRBJ1-3
v_call: TRBV9
cdr3_aa: CASSPQTPNTIYF

j_call: TRBJ2-7
v_call: TRBV7-2
cdr3_aa: CASSLARLAAQYF

j_call: TRBJ1-1
v_call: TRBV5-4
cdr3_aa: CASSPVPGQSNTEAFF

j_call: TRBJ1-1
v_call: TRBV6-5
cdr3_aa: CASSYSQGTTEAFF

j_call: TRBJ1-2
v_call: TRBV6-6
cdr3_aa: CASSTPGYYGYTF

j_call: TRBJ2-3
v_call: TRBV5-1
cdr3_aa: CASSSSGGATDTQYF

j_call: TRBJ2-5
v_call: TRBV19
cdr3_aa: CASTSALQETQYF

j_call: TRBJ2-5
v_call: TRBV6-6
cdr3_aa: CASRRGGAEKETQYF

j_call: TRBJ2-7
v_call: TRBV7-2
cdr3_aa: CASSSPTRTGNYEQYF

j_call: TRBJ1-2
v_call: TRBV5-1
cdr3_aa: CASSLAPEVLFGYTF

j_call: TRBJ2-3
v_call: TRBV5-1
cdr3_aa: CASSRTPDSTDTQYF

j_call: TRBJ2-3
v_call: TRBV9
cdr3_aa: CASSLTSSRGGGDTQYF

j_call: TRBJ2-7
v_call: TRBV7-2
cdr3_aa: CASSTAATSNYEQYF

j_call: TRBJ1-2
v_call: TRBV7-2
cdr3_aa: CASSPTEPVYGYTF

j_call: TRBJ1-2
v_call: TRBV28
cdr3_aa: CASSPIYGYTF

j_call: TRBJ1-1
v_call: TRBV18
cdr3_aa: CASSPQGAGNTEAFF

j_call: TRBJ2-3
v_call: TRBV7-9
cdr3_aa: CASSSSLLGTDTQYF

j_call: TRBJ2-5
v_call: TRBV7-9
cdr3_aa: CASSFGTSGSGTQYF

j_call: TRBJ2-7
v_call: TRBV5-1
cdr3_aa: CASSFLQGTSYEQYF

j_call: TRBJ2-3
v_call: TRBV5-1
cdr3_aa: CASSLDGTSATDTQYF

j_call: TRBJ1-1
v_call: TRBV12-5
cdr3_aa: CASGPAMNTEAFF

j_call: TRBJ2-1
v_call: TRBV5-1
cdr3_aa: CASQRGLDHEQFF

j_call: TRBJ2-1
v_call: TRBV5-1
cdr3_aa: CASSVQGAGDNEQFF

j_call: TRBJ1-5
v_call: TRBV7-8
cdr3_aa: CASSLAGQGRQPQHF

j_call: TRBJ2-7
v_call: TRBV6-5
cdr3_aa: CASSSGAGPSYEQYF

j_call: TRBJ1-2
v_call: TRBV6-9
cdr3_aa: CASSYLTGHLF

j_call: TRBJ2-1
v_call: TRBV29-1
cdr3_aa: CSVEGPGRNEQFF

j_call: TRBJ2-3
v_call: TRBV5-1
cdr3_aa: CASSLVAPSTDTQYF

j_call: TRBJ1-2
v_call: TRBV7-8
cdr3_aa: CASSPRDRVDYGYTF

j_call: TRBJ2-1
v_call: TRBV14
cdr3_aa: CASSRRVVVRNNEQFF

j_call: TRBJ2-7
v_call: TRBV13
cdr3_aa: CASSLGLGRTYEQYF

j_call: TRBJ2-5
v_call: TRBV19
cdr3_aa: CASSIRGGETQYF

j_call: TRBJ2-2
v_call: TRBV7-2
cdr3_aa: CASSPGPTGELFF

j_call: TRBJ2-7
v_call: TRBV7-9
cdr3_aa: CASATRGAYEQYF

j_call: TRBJ1-1
v_call: TRBV7-9
cdr3_aa: CASSLGVLAFF

j_call: TRBJ2-7
v_call: TRBV10-3
cdr3_aa: CAISEGARGLLEQYF

j_call: TRBJ2-5
v_call: TRBV6-5
cdr3_aa: CASSYSGQVVAQYF

j_call: TRBJ1-5
v_call: TRBV18
cdr3_aa: CASSPGGSSNQPQHF

j_call: TRBJ2-1
v_call: TRBV18
cdr3_aa: CASSPRQTPYNEQFF

j_call: TRBJ2-3
v_call: TRBV4-3
cdr3_aa: CASSQDPRGGSSDTQYF

j_call: TRBJ1-4
v_call: TRBV7-2
cdr3_aa: CASSPGPSGGVNGLFF

j_call: TRBJ2-7
v_call: TRBV15
cdr3_aa: CATGKPAGEQYF

j_call: TRBJ2-5
v_call: TRBV11-2
cdr3_aa: CASSTGTGLGETQYF

j_call: TRBJ2-6
v_call: TRBV10-3
cdr3_aa: CAISEPPTGGSSGANVLTF

j_call: TRBJ1-3
v_call: TRBV18
cdr3_aa: CASSMGSGNTIYF

j_call: TRBJ2-6
v_call: TRBV11-2
cdr3_aa: CASSLASPQRGANVLTF

j_call: TRBJ1-2
v_call: TRBV19
cdr3_aa: CAATTGQGAHGYTF

j_call: TRBJ2-6
v_call: TRBV7-9
cdr3_aa: CASSKGGPNVLTF

j_call: TRBJ1-1
v_call: TRBV7-9
cdr3_aa: CASSLVVFEAFF

j_call: TRBJ2-2
v_call: TRBV28
cdr3_aa: CASSSYSMTSGAPGTGELFF

j_call: TRBJ1-1
v_call: TRBV7-2
cdr3_aa: CASSPRWTGITEAFF

j_call: TRBJ2-3
v_call: TRBV14
cdr3_aa: CASSQGTSGVVTADTQYF